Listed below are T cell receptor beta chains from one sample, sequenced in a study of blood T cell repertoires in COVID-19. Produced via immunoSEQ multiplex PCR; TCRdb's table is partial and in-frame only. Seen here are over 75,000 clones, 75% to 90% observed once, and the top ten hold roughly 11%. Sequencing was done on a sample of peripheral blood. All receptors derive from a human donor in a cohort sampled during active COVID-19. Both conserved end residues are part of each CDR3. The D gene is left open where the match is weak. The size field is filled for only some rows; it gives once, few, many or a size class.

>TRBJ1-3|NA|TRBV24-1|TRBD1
CATSDLRPPDRGGNTIYF
TGTGCCACCAGTGATTTGCGTCCCCCCGACAGGGGCGGAAACACCATATATTTT
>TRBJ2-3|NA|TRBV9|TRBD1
CASSVGDRKSRDTQYF
TGTGCCAGCAGCGTGGGGGACAGGAAATCCCGGGATACGCAGTATTTT
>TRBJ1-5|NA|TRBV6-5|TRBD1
CASRGTGVGSQHF
TGTGCCAGCAGAGGGACAGGGGTGGGGTCCCAGCATTTT
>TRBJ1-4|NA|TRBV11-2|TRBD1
CASSLRGGTGGYEKLFF
TGTGCCAGCAGCTTAAGGGGCGGGACAGGGGGCTATGAAAAACTGTTTTTT
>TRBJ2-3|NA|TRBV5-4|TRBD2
CASRSRTSGSTDTQYF
TGTGCCAGCAGATCCCGGACTAGCGGTAGCACAGATACGCAGTATTTT
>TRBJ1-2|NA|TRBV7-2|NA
CASSPSVGTINYGYTF
TGTGCCAGCAGCCCATCCGTGGGGACAATTAACTATGGCTACACCTTC
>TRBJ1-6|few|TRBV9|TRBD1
CASSATGDNSPLHF
TGTGCCAGCAGCGCGACAGGGGATAATTCACCCCTCCACTTT
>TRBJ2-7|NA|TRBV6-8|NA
CASSYFLLGEVPPYEQYF
TGTGCCAGCAGTTACTTTTTGTTGGGAGAGGTCCCTCCCTACGAGCAGTACTTC
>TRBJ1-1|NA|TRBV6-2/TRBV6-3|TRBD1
CASSGRGLGNTEAFF
TGTGCCAGCAGTGGCAGGGGGTTGGGGAACACTGAAGCTTTCTTT
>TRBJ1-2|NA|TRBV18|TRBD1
CASSLRTGAAVSLKGYTF
TGTGCCAGCTCATTGAGGACAGGGGCGGCAGTGAGTTTGAAGGGCTACACCTTC
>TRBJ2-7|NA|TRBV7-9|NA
CASSLAGAGASSYEQYF
TGTGCCAGCAGCTTAGCAGGAGCGGGCGCCAGCTCCTACGAGCAGTACTTC
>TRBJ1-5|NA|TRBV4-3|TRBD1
CASSRKTGESQPQHF
TGCGCCAGCAGCCGAAAGACAGGGGAGAGTCAGCCCCAGCATTTT
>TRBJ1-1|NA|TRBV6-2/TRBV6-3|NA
CASSYVAGNTEAFF
TGTGCCAGCAGTTACGTGGCAGGGAACACTGAAGCTTTCTTT
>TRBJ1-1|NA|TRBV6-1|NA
CASSELRGGGTEAFF
TGTGCCAGCAGTGAACTCCGGGGGGGCGGCACTGAAGCTTTCTTT
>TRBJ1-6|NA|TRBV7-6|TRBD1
CASSPPPGRPRGSSYNSPLHF
TGTGCCAGCAGCCCCCCCCCAGGACGACCCAGGGGGTCCTCCTATAATTCACCCCTCCACTTT
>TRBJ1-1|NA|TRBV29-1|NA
CSVGRVTEAFF
TGCAGCGTTGGCAGGGTTACTGAAGCTTTCTTT
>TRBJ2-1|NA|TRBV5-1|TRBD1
CASSLVGTGSWDEQFF
TGCGCCAGCAGCTTGGTAGGGACAGGCTCATGGGATGAGCAGTTCTTC